Presented here are 17 T cell receptor beta chains from one specimen sequenced in a study of T cells after yellow fever vaccination. TCRdb analysed the 5' RACE reads with MiXCR anew, one entry per CDR3 protein. Of about 94,000 distinct CDR3 sequences in the sample, about 8.8% were seen once. The sample in question was CD8+ T cells not binding an NS4B(214-222) dextramer, sorted from PBMCs, obtained less than 16 days after the first yellow fever vaccination. These receptor sequences come from a man between 18 and 29 years old who received the YFV17D yellow fever vaccine.

This clonotype was recorded a few times. V gene TRBV9 combines with J gene TRBJ1-1; D remains ambiguous. CDR1 and CDR2 from the germline V gene are SGDLS and YYNGEE. The V gene lost 3 bases and the J gene lost 2 bases, with 11 bases spanning the gap. The CDR3 is 14 residues long. CDR3 loop: CASSAREGNTEAFF. The CDR3 bases are TGTGCCAGCAGCGCACGAGAAGGAAACACTGAAGCTTTCTTT.

This clonotype was found many times. The rearrangement joins TRBV24-1 to TRBJ2-7; D tentatively reads TRBD1 or TRBD2 (5 bases each). In germline, CDR1 is KGHDR, CDR2 SFDVKD. This CDR3 contains 13 residues. Deletions cut 11 bases from V and 0 bases from J, with 13 bases between. CDR3 in DNA: TGTGCCAAGATGGGACGGAGCTCCTACGAGCAGTACTTC. Translating gives CAKMGRSSYEQYF.

This chain joins TRBV12-3 or TRBV12-4 and TRBJ1-1; 10 bases agree with TRBD1. V was pared by 4 bases and J by 10 bases, with 9 bases of the junction left unmatched. This CDR3 has 14 amino acids. The CDR3: CASSSGQGFWGAFF. The CDR3 DNA follows: TGTGCCAGCAGTTCGGGACAGGGGTTTTGGGGAGCTTTCTTT.

This clonotype showed up just a few times. J is TRBJ2-1 and V is TRBV20-1, with 7 bases that match TRBD2. With V trimmed by 1 base and J by 0 bases, 3 bases remained unmatched. The CDR3 is 15 amino acids. The germline CDR1 and CDR2 sequences are DFQATT and SNEGSKA (reference sequence). The CDR3 DNA reads as TGCAGTGCTAGAGCATGGGGGGGCTCCTACAATGAGCAGTTCTTC. It codes for CSARAWGGSYNEQFF.

This clonotype has just a few counts. V usage is TRBV20-1 and J usage is TRBJ2-7; tentative D call: TRBD2 (6 bases). V was trimmed by 3 bases and J by 3 bases, leaving 12 bases between them. CDR3 size: 13 residues. Germline values: CDR1 DFQATT, CDR2 SNEGSKA (reference sequence). The CDR3 reads CSASLGGLYEQYF. DNA for the CDR3: TGCAGTGCTAGCTTGGGAGGACTCTACGAGCAGTACTTC.

The genes are TRBV7-9 and TRBJ1-1, with 8 bases that match TRBD1. J was trimmed by 3 bases and V by 5 bases; bases with no gene match: 8. The CDR3 is 15 residues long. CDR1 SEHNR and CDR2 FQNEAQ come from the germline V gene (reference sequence). This CDR3 reads CASSPIGTGDTEAFF. The CDR3 DNA reads TGTGCCAGCAGCCCAATAGGGACAGGAGACACTGAAGCTTTCTTT.

This clonotype was recorded a few times. The CDR3 is CASSQIGTSGRTDTQYF. The DNA for the CDR3 is TGCGCCAGCAGCCAGATCGGGACTAGCGGGAGGACAGATACGCAGTATTTT. This chain links TRBV4-1 with TRBJ2-3; 15 bases map to TRBD2. V dropped 3 bases and J dropped 3; count of bases not matched to a gene: 4. The CDR3 runs 17 residues. Germline CDR1 is MGHRA and CDR2 is YSYEKL.

This chain joins TRBV4-1 and TRBJ1-5, with D unclear. The CDR3 loop spans 14 amino acids. Germline V lookup: CDR1 MGHRA, CDR2 YSYEKL. Deletions cut 0 bases from V and 7 bases from J, with 10 bases between. In DNA form, the CDR3 reads TGCGCCAGCAGCCAAGAAGAGGGTTTCCAGCCCCAGCATTTT. Its protein product is CASSQEEGFQPQHF.

This clonotype was picked up many times. V is TRBV6-2 or TRBV6-3 and J is TRBJ2-1; 10 bases are shared with TRBD1. The V gene's germline CDR1 is MNHEY and CDR2 SVGEGT. CDR3 length equals 15 residues. The junction had 8 bases not matched to a gene; V was cut back by 4 bases and J by 8 bases. CDR3 residues: CASSSGTGDIDEQFF. The CDR3 bases are TGTGCCAGCAGTTCGGGGACAGGGGATATCGATGAGCAGTTCTTC.

The chain combines TRBV6-5 with TRBJ2-2; the D is unclear. The germline V gene has CDR1 MNHEY and CDR2 SVGAGI. Trimming removed 0 bases from V and 0 bases from J, with 11 bases in between. The CDR3 is made up of 17 amino acids. The CDR3 spells CASSYSLTVTNTGELFF. DNA for the CDR3: TGTGCCAGCAGTTACTCGTTGACTGTGACGAACACCGGGGAGCTGTTTTTT.

Concerning this clonotype itself: Germline is not matched at one junction end, which may reflect a read error. The chain uses TRBV14 and TRBJ2-2; TRBD1 aligns across 7 bases. Germline V gene lookup returns CDR1 SGHDN and CDR2 FVKESK. This CDR3 has 18 residues. CDR3 DNA sequence: TGTGCCCGCAGCCAAGCCCCAGGGGGAAGTGGAAACACCGGGGAGCTGTTTTTT. Its translation: CARSQAPGGSGNTGELFF.

This clonotype appeared a few times. This sequence joins TRBV6-2 or TRBV6-3 and TRBJ2-5; 9 nucleotides align to TRBD1. Germline values: CDR1 MNHEY, CDR2 SVGEGT. Trimming removed 6 bases from V and 4 bases from J; junction bases left unmatched: 3. The CDR3 consists of 13 residues. The CDR3 region has the DNA TGTGCCAGCAGCGGGACAGGGCCAGAGACCCAGTACTTC. This gives the protein CASSGTGPETQYF.

This clonotype came up a few times. This chain connects TRBV19 to TRBJ2-1; a weak D match, TRBD2 (5 bases). With 5 bases removed from V and 7 bases from J, the gap between germline ends came to 15 bases. CDR1 and CDR2 (germline): LNHDA, SQIVND (reference sequence). This CDR3 contains 14 residues. The CDR3 nucleotides read TGTGCCAGTAGTGTGGACTTGCTTGAGAATGAGCAGTTCTTC. Its translation: CASSVDLLENEQFF. The full variable domain, in which reference TRBV19 and TRBJ2-1 provide the parts outside the CDR3, is DGGITQSPKYLFRKEGQNVTLSCEQNLNHDAMYWYRQDPGQGLRLIYYSQIVNDFQKGDIAEGYSVSREKKESFPLTVTSAQKNPTAFYLCASSVDLLENEQFFGPGTRLTVL.

This clonotype was picked up many times. The chain uses TRBV29-1 and TRBJ2-4; possibly TRBD1 for D (6 bases). The CDR3 spans 12 residues. CDR1 is SQVTM, CDR2 ANQGSEA, per germline. Trimming pared 3 bases from V and 9 bases from J, leaving 12 bases between. In nucleotides, the CDR3 is TGCAGCGTTGATGGGATAGGGGGCATTCAGTACTTC. As protein: CSVDGIGGIQYF.

The chain links TRBV12-3 or TRBV12-4 to TRBJ1-6; D is unresolved. V lost 4 bases to trimming and J lost 6 bases, with 7 bases between them. The CDR3 has 13 amino acids. DNA for the CDR3: TGTGCCAGCAGTTACAGCCCTAATTCACCCCTCCACTTT. Translated, it gives CASSYSPNSPLHF.

The chain joins TRBV20-1 to TRBJ2-5; 7 positions match TRBD2. The junction had 13 bases not matched to a gene; V was cut back by 7 bases and J by 5 bases. The CDR3 sequence is 14 residues long. Germline V CDR1 and CDR2: DFQATT, SNEGSKA (reference sequence). The DNA for the CDR3 is TGCAGTGGATTACTAGCGCCAACGAGGGAGACCCAGTACTTC. This translates into CSGLLAPTRETQYF.

This clonotype was recorded many times. The rearrangement joins TRBV12-3 or TRBV12-4 to TRBJ2-7; the D gene is possibly TRBD2 (5 bases). The length of the CDR3 is 14 residues. V was trimmed by 5 bases and J by 4 bases, leaving 15 bases between them. This CDR3 is CASSLTDGKYEQYV. The CDR3 DNA follows: TGTGCCAGCAGTCTTACGGACGGGAAGTACGAGCAGTACGTC.